The TCR beta chain described here comes from a study of cytomegalovirus exposure and HLA in healthy donors. The PCR contained 60 Vbeta and 13 Jbeta primers. Method: immunoSEQ multiplex PCR; TCRdb's copy keeps in-frame clones and lacks some. The profile covers 90,000 to 130,000 clones, with over 60% appearing a single time and around 5% taken by the ten largest. Overall study results and limits: A later analysis, which compared TCR beta chains of equal frequency, found the HLA-associated ones more clonally expanded.

The CDR3 runs 15 residues. The germline V gene encodes CDR1 SGHDN and CDR2 FVKESK. J gave up 4 bases and V 3 bases, and 7 bases lay outside the gene matches. This clone was seen only once. What it binds is unknown. This chain connects TRBV14 to TRBJ1-2, with 8 positions matching TRBD1. Sequenced: PBMCs. The TCR comes from a man aged 25 to 40 in good health and CMV-seropositive. The CDR3 DNA is TGTGCCAGCAGCCACGGGACAGGTATAAGCTATGGCTACACCTTC. Protein sequence: CASSHGTGISYGYTF. The full variable domain, its missing parts supplied by reference TRBV14 and TRBJ1-2, is EAGVTQFPSHSVIEKGQTVTLRCDPISGHDNLYWYRRVMGKEIKFLLHFVKESKQDESGMPNNRFLAERTGGTYSTLKVQPAELEDSGVYFCASSHGTGISYGYTFGSGTRLTVV.